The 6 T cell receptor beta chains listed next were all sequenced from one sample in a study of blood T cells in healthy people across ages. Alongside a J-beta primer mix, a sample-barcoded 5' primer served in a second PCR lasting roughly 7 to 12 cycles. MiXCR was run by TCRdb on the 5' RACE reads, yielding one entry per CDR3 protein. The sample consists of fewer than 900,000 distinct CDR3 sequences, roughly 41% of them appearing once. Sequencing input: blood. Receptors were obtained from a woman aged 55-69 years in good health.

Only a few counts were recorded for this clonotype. CDR3 protein: CSAGRQGRSEPQHF. The CDR3 DNA is TGCAGTGCTGGACGACAGGGGCGCTCTGAGCCCCAGCATTTT. The gene calls are TRBV20-1 and TRBJ1-5; TRBD1 matches 8 bases. The CDR3 is 14 amino acids. Germline CDR1 and CDR2: DFQATT and SNEGSKA (reference sequence). Unmatched junction bases numbered 11, after V lost 5 bases and J lost 8 bases.

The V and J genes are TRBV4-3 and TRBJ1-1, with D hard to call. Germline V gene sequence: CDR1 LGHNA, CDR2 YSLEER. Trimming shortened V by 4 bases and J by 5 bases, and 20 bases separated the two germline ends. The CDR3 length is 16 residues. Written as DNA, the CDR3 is TGCGCCAGCAGCCTAATGGGCGGGAGGCGAAAAACTGAAGCTTTCTTT. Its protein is CASSLMGGRRKTEAFF.

As DNA, the CDR3 is TGTGCCAGCAGTTTACCGCCTGGGACAGGGATGCCCTACGAGCAGTACTTC. It specifies CASSLPPGTGMPYEQYF. This chain links TRBV28 with TRBJ2-7, with 9 bases matching TRBD1. Germline CDR1 reads MDHEN; CDR2 reads SYDVKM. The CDR3 length is 17 residues. V was pared by 2 bases and J by 2 bases, with 10 bases of the junction left unmatched.

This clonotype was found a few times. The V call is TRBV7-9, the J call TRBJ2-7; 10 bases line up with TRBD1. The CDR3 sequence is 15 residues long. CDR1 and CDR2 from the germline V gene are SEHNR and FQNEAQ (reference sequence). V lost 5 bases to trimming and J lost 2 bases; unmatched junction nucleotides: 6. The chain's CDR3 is CASSRGQGSPYEQYF. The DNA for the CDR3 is TGTGCCAGCAGCCGGGGACAGGGGTCCCCCTACGAGCAGTACTTC. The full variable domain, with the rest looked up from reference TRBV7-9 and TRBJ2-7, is DTGVSQNPRHKITKRGQNVTFRCDPISEHNRLYWYRQTLGQGPEFLTYFQNEAQLEKSRLLSDRFSAERPKGSFSTLEIQRTEQGDSAMYLCASSRGQGSPYEQYFGPGTRLTVT.

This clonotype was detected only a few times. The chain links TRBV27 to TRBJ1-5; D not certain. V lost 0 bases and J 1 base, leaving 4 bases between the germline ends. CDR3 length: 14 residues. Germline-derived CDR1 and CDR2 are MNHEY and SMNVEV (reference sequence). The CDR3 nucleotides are TGTGCCAGCAGTTTATCCCGGAGCAATCAGCCCCAGCATTTT. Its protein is CASSLSRSNQPQHF.

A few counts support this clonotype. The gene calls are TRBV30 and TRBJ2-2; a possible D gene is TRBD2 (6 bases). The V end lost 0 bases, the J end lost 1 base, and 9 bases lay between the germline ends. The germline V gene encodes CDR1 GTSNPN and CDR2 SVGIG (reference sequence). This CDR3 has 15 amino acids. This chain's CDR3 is CAWSVLAENTGELFF. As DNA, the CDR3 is TGTGCCTGGAGTGTTTTAGCGGAGAACACCGGGGAGCTGTTTTTT. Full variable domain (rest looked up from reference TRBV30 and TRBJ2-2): SQTIHQWPATLVQPVGSPLSLECTVEGTSNPNLYWYRQAAGRGLQLLFYSVGIGQISSEVPQNLSASRPQDRQFILSSKKLLLSDSGFYLCAWSVLAENTGELFFGEGSRLTVL.